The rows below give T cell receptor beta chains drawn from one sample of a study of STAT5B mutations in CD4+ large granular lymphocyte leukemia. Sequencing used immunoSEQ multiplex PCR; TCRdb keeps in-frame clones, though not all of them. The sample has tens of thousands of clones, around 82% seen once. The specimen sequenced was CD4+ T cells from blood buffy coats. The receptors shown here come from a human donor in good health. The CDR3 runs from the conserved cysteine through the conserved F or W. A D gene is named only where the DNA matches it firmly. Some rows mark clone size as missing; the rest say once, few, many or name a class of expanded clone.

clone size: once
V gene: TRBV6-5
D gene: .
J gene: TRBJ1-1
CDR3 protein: CASSSYEGGRTEAFF
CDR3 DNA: TGTGCCAGCAGTTCATATGAGGGCGGCAGGACTGAAGCTTTCTTT

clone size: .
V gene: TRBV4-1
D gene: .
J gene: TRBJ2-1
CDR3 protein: CASSSWGTYNEQFF
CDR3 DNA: TGCGCCAGTAGCAGTTGGGGAACCTACAATGAGCAGTTCTTC

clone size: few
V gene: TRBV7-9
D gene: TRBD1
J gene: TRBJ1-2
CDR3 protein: CASSPAGTATNYGYTF
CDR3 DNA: TGTGCCAGCAGCCCCGCCGGGACAGCAACTAACTATGGCTACACCTTC

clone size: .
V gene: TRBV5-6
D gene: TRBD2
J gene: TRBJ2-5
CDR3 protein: CASSLTAGVGEQYF
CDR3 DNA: TGTGCCAGCAGCCTAACGGCGGGAGTGGGTGAGCAGTACTTC

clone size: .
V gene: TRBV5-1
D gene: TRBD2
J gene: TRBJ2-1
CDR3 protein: CASSPGLAGVYNEQFF
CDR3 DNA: TGCGCCAGCAGCCCAGGATTGGCGGGAGTCTACAATGAGCAGTTCTTC

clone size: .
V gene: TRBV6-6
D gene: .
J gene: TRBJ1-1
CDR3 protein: CASSPLGIEAFF
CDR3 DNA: TGTGCCAGCAGCCCCCTGGGCATTGAAGCTTTCTTT

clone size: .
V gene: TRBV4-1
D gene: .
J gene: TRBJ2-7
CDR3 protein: CASSQIQTRYEQYF
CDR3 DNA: TGCGCCAGCAGCCAAATCCAGACCCGCTACGAGCAGTACTTC

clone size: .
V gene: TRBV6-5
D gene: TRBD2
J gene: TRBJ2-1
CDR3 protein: CASSILAGGMNEQFF
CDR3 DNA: TGTGCCAGCAGTATCCTAGCGGGAGGGATGAATGAGCAGTTCTTC

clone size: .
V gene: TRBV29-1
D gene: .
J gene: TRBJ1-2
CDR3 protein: CSVLRDSYGYTF
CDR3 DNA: TGCAGCGTTCTCCGGGATTCCTATGGCTACACCTTC

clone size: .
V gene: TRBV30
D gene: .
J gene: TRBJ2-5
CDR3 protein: CAWSVGGVETQYF
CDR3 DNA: TGTGCCTGGAGTGTCGGGGGCGTGGAGACCCAGTACTTC

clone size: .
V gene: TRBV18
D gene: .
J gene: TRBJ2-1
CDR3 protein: CASSPPSARSYNEQFF
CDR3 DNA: TGTGCCAGCTCACCACCCAGCGCCCGATCCTACAATGAGCAGTTCTTC

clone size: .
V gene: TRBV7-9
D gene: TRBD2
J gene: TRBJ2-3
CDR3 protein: CASSLGHTSGGADTQYF
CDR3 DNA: TGTGCCAGCAGCTTAGGCCATACTAGCGGGGGCGCCGATACGCAGTATTTT

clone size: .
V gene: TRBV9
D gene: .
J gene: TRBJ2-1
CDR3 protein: CASSGGASYNEQFF
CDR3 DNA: TGTGCCAGCAGCGGGGGAGCGTCCTACAATGAGCAGTTCTTC

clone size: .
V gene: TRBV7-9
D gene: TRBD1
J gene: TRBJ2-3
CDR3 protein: CASSRDRGPDTQYF
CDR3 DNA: TGTGCCAGCAGCCGGGACAGGGGTCCAGATACGCAGTATTTT

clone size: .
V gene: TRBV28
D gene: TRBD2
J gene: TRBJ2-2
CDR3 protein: CASSFSSGITGELFF
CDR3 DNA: TGTGCCAGCAGTTTTTCTAGCGGGATAACCGGGGAGCTGTTTTTT

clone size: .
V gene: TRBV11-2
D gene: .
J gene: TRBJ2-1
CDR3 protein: CASSLGRSSYNEQFF
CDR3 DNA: TGTGCCAGCAGCTTGGGACGGAGCTCCTACAATGAGCAGTTCTTC

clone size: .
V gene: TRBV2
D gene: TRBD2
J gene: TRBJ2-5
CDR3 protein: CASRVLAGVQETQYF
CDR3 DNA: TGTGCCAGCAGGGTACTAGCGGGGGTACAAGAGACCCAGTACTTC

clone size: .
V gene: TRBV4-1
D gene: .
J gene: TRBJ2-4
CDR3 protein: CASSSQGGDIQYF
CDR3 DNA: TGCGCCAGCAGCTCTCAAGGGGGGGACATTCAGTACTTC

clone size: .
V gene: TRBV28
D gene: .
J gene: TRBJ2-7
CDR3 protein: CASSLQVTTYEQYF
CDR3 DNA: TGTGCCAGCAGTTTACAGGTGACCACCTACGAGCAGTACTTC

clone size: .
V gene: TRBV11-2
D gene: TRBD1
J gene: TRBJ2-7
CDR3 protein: CASSLAGTAYEQYF
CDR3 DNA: TGTGCCAGCAGCTTGGCTGGGACAGCCTACGAGCAGTACTTC

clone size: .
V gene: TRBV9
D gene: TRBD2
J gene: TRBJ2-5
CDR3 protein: CASSASGGYLETQYF
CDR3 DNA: TGTGCCAGCAGCGCTAGCGGGGGTTACTTAGAGACCCAGTACTTC

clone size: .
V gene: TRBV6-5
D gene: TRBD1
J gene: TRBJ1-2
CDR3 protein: CASNTGQGTGGYTF
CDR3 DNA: TGTGCCAGCAATACTGGACAGGGAACAGGAGGCTACACCTTC

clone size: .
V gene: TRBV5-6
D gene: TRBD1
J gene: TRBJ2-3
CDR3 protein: CASLDRVSTDTQYF
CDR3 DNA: TGTGCCAGCCTGGACAGGGTAAGCACAGATACGCAGTATTTT

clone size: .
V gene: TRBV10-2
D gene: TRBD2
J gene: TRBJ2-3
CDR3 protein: CASSDRAGGTDTQYF
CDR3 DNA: TGCGCCAGCAGTGACAGAGCGGGGGGAACAGATACGCAGTATTTT

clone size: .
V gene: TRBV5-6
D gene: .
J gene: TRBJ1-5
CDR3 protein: CASSLAGRSNQPQHF
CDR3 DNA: TGTGCCAGCAGCTTGGCTGGGCGAAGCAATCAGCCCCAGCATTTT

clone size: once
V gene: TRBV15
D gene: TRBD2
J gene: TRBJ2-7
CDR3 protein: CATSRDLAETYEQYF
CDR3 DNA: TGTGCCACCAGCAGAGACCTAGCGGAAACCTACGAGCAGTACTTC

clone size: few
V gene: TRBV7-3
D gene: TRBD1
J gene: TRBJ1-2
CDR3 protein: CASSSTGTGVGYTF
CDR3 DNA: TGTGCCAGCAGCTCAACCGGGACAGGGGTCGGCTACACCTTC

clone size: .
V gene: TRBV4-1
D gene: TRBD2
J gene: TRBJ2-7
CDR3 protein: CASSQAGTSGYEQYF
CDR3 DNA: TGCGCCAGCAGCCAAGCCGGGACTAGCGGGTACGAGCAGTACTTC

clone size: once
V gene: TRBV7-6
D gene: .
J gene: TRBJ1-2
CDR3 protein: CASSLSSGRYGYTF
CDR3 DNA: TGTGCCAGCAGCTTAAGTTCGGGGCGCTATGGCTACACCTTC

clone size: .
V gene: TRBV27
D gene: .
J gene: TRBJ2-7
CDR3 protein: CASRREGPYEQYF
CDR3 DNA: TGTGCCAGCAGACGAGAGGGACCTTACGAGCAGTACTTC

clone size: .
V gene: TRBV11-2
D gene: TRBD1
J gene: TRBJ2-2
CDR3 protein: CASSPRGRPPNTGELFF
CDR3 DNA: TGTGCCAGCAGCCCCAGGGGGAGACCACCGAACACCGGGGAGCTGTTTTTT

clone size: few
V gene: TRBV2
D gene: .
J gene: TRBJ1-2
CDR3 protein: CASSGGQGEGYTF
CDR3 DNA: TGTGCCAGCAGTGGGGGACAAGGTGAGGGCTACACCTTC

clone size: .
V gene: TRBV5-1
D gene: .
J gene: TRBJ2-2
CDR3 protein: CASSLGMMTGELFF
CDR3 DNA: TGCGCCAGCAGCTTGGGCATGATGACCGGGGAGCTGTTTTTT

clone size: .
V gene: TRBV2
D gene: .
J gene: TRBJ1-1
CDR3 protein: CASKLGLNTEAFF
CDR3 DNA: TGTGCCAGCAAACTCGGGTTGAACACTGAAGCTTTCTTT

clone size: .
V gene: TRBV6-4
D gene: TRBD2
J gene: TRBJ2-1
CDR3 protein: CASSATLALSYNEQFF
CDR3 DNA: TGTGCCAGCAGTGCGACACTAGCGCTCTCCTACAATGAGCAGTTCTTC

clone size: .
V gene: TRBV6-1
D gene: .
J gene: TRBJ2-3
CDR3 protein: CASSDGGPSDTQYF
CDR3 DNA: TGTGCCAGCAGTGACGGCGGACCATCGGATACGCAGTATTTT

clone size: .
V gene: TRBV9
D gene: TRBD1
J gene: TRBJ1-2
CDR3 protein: CASSFIQGGWRGYTF
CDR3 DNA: TGTGCCAGCAGCTTTATACAGGGGGGGTGGAGGGGCTACACCTTC

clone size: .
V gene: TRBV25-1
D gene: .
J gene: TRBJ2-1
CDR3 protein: CASSGWGVNMNEQFF
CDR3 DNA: TGTGCCAGCAGTGGGTGGGGAGTTAATATGAATGAGCAGTTCTTC

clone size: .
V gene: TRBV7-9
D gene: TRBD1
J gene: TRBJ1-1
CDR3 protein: CASSSGGRQAFF
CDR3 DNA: TGTGCCAGCAGTTCAGGGGGGAGACAAGCTTTCTTT

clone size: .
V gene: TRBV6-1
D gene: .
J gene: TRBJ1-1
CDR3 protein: CASSFRGTEAFF
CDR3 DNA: TGTGCCAGCAGTTTCAGGGGCACTGAAGCTTTCTTT

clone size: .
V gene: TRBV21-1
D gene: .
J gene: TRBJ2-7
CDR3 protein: CASSVTGAISYEQYF
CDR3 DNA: TGTGCCAGCAGCGTCACAGGAGCGATTTCCTACGAGCAGTACTTC

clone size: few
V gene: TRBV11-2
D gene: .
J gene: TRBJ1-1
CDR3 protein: CASSLDSNTEAFF
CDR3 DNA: TGTGCCAGCAGCTTGGACAGCAACACTGAAGCTTTCTTT

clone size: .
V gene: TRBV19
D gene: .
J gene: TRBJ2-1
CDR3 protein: CASVTNEQFF
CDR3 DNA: TGTGCCAGTGTTACGAATGAGCAGTTCTTC

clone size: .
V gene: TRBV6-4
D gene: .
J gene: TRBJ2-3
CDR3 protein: CASSDSSGNTDTQYF
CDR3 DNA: TGTGCCAGCAGTGACTCTTCCGGGAACACAGATACGCAGTATTTT

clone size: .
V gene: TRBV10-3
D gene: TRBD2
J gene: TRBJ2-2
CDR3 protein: CAIMRGGVTGELFF
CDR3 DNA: TGTGCCATCATGCGGGGGGGCGTCACCGGGGAGCTGTTTTTT

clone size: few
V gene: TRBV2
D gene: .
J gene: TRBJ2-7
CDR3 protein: CASTYVWDMSSYEQYF
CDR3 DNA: TGTGCCAGCACCTACGTATGGGACATGAGCTCCTACGAGCAGTACTTC

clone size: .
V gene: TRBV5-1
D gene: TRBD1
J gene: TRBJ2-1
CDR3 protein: CASSRLQGLGNEQFF
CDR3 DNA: TGCGCCAGCAGCCGACTACAGGGGTTGGGCAATGAGCAGTTCTTC

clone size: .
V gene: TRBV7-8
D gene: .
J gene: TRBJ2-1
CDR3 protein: CASSEGTSIWDEQFF
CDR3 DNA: TGTGCCAGCAGCGAAGGTACTAGTATTTGGGATGAGCAGTTCTTC

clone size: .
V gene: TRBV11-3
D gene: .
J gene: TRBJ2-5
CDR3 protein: CASSIRPGETQYF
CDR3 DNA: TGTGCCAGCAGTATTAGACCAGGAGAGACCCAGTACTTC

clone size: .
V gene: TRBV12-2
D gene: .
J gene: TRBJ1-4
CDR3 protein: CASRLAGGTPNEKLFF
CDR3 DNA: TGTGCAAGTCGCTTAGCGGGCGGGACACCTAATGAAAAACTGTTTTTT

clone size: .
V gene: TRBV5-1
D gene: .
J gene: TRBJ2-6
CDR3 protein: CASSLRDGLSGANVLTF
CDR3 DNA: TGCGCCAGCAGCCTGAGGGACGGCCTCTCTGGGGCCAACGTCCTGACTTTC

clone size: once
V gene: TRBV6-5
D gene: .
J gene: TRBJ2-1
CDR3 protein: CASSPSLAALNEQFF
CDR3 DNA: TGTGCCAGCAGCCCCTCCCTGGCCGCCCTCAATGAGCAGTTCTTC

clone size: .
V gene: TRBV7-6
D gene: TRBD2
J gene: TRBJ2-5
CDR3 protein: CASSISGGETQYF
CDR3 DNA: TGTGCCAGCAGCATCAGCGGGGGAGAGACCCAGTACTTC